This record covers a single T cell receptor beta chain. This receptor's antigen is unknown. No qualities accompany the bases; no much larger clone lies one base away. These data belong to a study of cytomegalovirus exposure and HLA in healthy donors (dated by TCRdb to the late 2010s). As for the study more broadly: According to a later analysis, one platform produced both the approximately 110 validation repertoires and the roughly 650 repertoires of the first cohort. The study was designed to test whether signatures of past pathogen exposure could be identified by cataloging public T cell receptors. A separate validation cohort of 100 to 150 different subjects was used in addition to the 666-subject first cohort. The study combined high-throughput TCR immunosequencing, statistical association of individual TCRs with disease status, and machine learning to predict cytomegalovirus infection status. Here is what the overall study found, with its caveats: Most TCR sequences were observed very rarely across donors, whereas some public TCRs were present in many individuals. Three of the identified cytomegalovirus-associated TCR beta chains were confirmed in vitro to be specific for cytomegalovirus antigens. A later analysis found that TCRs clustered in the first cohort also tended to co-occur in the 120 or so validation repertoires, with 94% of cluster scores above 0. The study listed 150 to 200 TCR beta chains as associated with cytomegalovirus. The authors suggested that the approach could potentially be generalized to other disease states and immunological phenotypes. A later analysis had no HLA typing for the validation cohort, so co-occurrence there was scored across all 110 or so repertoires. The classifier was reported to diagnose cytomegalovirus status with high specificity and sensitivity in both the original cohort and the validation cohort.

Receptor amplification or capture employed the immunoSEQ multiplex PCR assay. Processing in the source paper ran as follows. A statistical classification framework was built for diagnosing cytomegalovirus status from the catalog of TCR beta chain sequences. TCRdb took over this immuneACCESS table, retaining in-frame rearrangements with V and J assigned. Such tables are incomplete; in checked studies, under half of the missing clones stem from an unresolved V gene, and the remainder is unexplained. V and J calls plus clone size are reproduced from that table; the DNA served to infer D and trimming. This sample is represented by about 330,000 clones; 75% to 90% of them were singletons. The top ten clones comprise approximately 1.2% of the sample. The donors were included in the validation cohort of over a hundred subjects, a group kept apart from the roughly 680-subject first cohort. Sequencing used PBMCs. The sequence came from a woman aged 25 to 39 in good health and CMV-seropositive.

Here the CDR3 is given as CASSYERGVGEAFF. The sequenced DNA: TGTGCCAGCAGTTACGAGAGAGGGGTCGGTGAAGCTTTCTTT. The sequence is built from TRBV6-5 and TRBJ1-1; TRBD1 might be the D gene, on 5 matching bases. The CDR1 and CDR2 encoded by the germline V gene are MNHEY and SVGAGI. V is pared back by 2 bases and J by 7 bases, with 14 bases lying between the germline termini. Including the terminal cysteine and phenylalanine, the CDR3 comprises 14 residues. CDR3 DNA is the only sequence kept; it has 42 bases, read in frame from the first base.